This T cell receptor (beta chain) originates from a study of control samples from healthy donors and cancer patients. Using immunoSEQ multiplex PCR, the repertoire was profiled, and TCRdb retains in-frame clones only, with some absent. Seen here are over 100,000 clones, 70% to 90% observed once, and the top ten hold roughly 3.4%. V was cut by 6 bases and J by 4 bases, with 13 bases left in between. The CDR3 spans 13 residues. The germline CDR1 and CDR2 sequences are SGHDT and YYEEEE. Sequencing was done on a sample of blood. The genes are TRBV5-6 and TRBJ1-2, with D perhaps matching TRBD1 (6 bases). This TCR derives from a man aged 50 to 59 in good health. CDR3: CASMLRTVYGYTF. The CDR3 DNA reads TGTGCCAGCATGTTGAGGACAGTCTATGGCTACACCTTC.